The next 21 T cell receptor beta chains were all read from a single sample in a study of T cells after yellow fever vaccination. TCRdb used MiXCR to reprocess the 5' RACE reads, holding one entry per CDR3 protein. The data contain 120,000 to 150,000 distinct CDR3 sequences, less than 9.5% of them singletons. Sequenced here: CD4+ T cells sorted from PBMCs, sampled 5 days after the yellow fever booster vaccination. The receptors derive from a man under 40 who received the YFV17D yellow fever vaccine.

This clonotype appeared a few times. A much larger clone is a single base away; this may be a read error. The J gene is TRBJ2-5, the V gene TRBV6-2 or TRBV6-3; D possibly uses TRBD1 or TRBD2 (5 bases each). The germline V gene has CDR1 MNHEY and CDR2 SVGEGT. V was trimmed by 11 bases and J by 5 bases, leaving 12 bases between them. This CDR3 spans 11 amino acids. The CDR3, as DNA: TGTGCCGGGGGTGTTTGTGAGACCCAGTACTTC. Amino acids: CAGGVCETQYF.

At least ten counts were recorded for this clonotype. The CDR3 loop reads CASSLDGGVNTEAFF. CDR3 DNA sequence: TGTGCCAGCAGCTTAGACGGGGGGGTGAACACTGAAGCTTTCTTT. The chain employs TRBV7-2 and TRBJ1-1; possible D gene TRBD1, 5 bases. Germline CDR1 reads SGHTA; CDR2 reads FQGNSA. This CDR3 has 15 amino acids. The V gene lost 1 base and the J gene lost 0 bases, with 9 bases spanning the gap.

This clonotype was found many times. The CDR3 bases are TGTGCCAGCAGCTTACCAGAGGTAGATACGCAGTATTTT. Its protein product is CASSLPEVDTQYF. The chain has TRBV7-2 and TRBJ2-3; D call uncertain. Germline loops: CDR1 SGHTA, CDR2 FQGNSA. The V gene lost 2 bases and the J gene lost 5 bases, with 8 bases spanning the gap. The CDR3 is 13 residues long.

This clonotype was recorded at least ten times. The rearrangement joins TRBV7-2 to TRBJ2-7; a weak D match, TRBD1 (6 bases). Germline lookup yields CDR1 SGHTA and CDR2 FQGNSA. The CDR3 spans 15 residues. Trimming pared 2 bases from V and 3 bases from J, leaving 14 bases between. The CDR3 DNA sequence: TGTGCCAGCAGCTTAACGGCACAGGGTATCTACGAGCAGTACTTC. It yields the protein CASSLTAQGIYEQYF.

The rearrangement joins TRBV7-3 to TRBJ2-7; 7 bases map to TRBD1. V lost 2 bases, J lost 6 bases, and 1 base stayed unmatched. The CDR3 is 12 amino acids. CDR1 SGHTA and CDR2 FQGTGA come from the germline V gene. The CDR3 loop reads CASSLYRGEQYF. CDR3 DNA: TGTGCCAGCAGCTTATACAGGGGCGAGCAGTACTTC.

Ten or more counts support this clonotype. V and J are TRBV5-1 and TRBJ1-2; D is possibly TRBD1 (6 bases). V lost 4 bases and J 2 bases, leaving 12 bases between the germline ends. There are 14 residues in the CDR3. CDR1 is SGHRS and CDR2 is YFSETQ in the germline V gene. This chain's CDR3 is CASSGGGLNYGYTF. The CDR3 DNA reads as TGCGCCAGCAGCGGGGGCGGACTCAACTATGGCTACACCTTC.

This clonotype was seen ten or more times. The chain is built from TRBV3-1 and TRBJ1-6; tentatively, D is TRBD1 (6 bases). Per the germline V gene, CDR1 is LGHDT and CDR2 is YNNKEL (reference sequence). This CDR3 has 15 amino acids. Trimming shortened V by 8 bases and J by 7 bases, and 18 bases separated the two germline ends. The CDR3 DNA follows: TGTGCCAGCCAAGCAGAGGGACATTCGAATTCACCCCTCCACTTT. The encoded protein is CASQAEGHSNSPLHF.

Concerning this clonotype itself: One base away lies a much larger clone, so this may be a sequencing read error. The rearrangement links TRBV13 to TRBJ2-1, with 7 nucleotides matching TRBD2. The germline V gene has CDR1 PRHDT and CDR2 FYEKMQ (reference sequence). V gave up 5 bases and J gave up 4 bases; unmatched junction bases: 11. CDR3 length equals 16 residues. The CDR3 bases are TGTGCCAGCAGCGCACGGCCTATCGGGGGGTACAATGAGCAGTTCTTC. Protein: CASSARPIGGYNEQFF.

Only a few counts were recorded for this clonotype. The J gene is TRBJ1-1, the V gene TRBV6-6, with D uncertain. The CDR3 is 13 residues long. Germline V gene data show CDR1 as MNHNY and CDR2 as SVGAGI (reference sequence). V lost 4 bases, J lost 5 bases, and 11 bases lay in between. CDR3 in amino acids: CASSWRGGTEAFF. CDR3 bases: TGTGCCAGCAGTTGGCGCGGAGGTACTGAAGCTTTCTTT.

This clonotype was counted many times. The chain employs TRBV4-3 and TRBJ2-7, with TRBD1 matching 12 bases. The CDR3 is 17 residues long. In germline, CDR1 is LGHNA, CDR2 YSLEER. Germline trimming cut 0 bases from V and 3 bases from J; bases unmatched to any gene: 6. The CDR3 loop reads CASSQDFGTGGFYEQYF. The CDR3, as DNA: TGCGCCAGCAGCCAAGATTTCGGGACAGGGGGCTTCTACGAGCAGTACTTC.

Ten or more counts support this clonotype. This rearrangement joins TRBV20-1 to TRBJ2-7, with D tentatively TRBD1 or TRBD2 (5 bases each). Germline V gene data show CDR1 as DFQATT and CDR2 as SNEGSKA (reference sequence). The CDR3 totals 14 residues. V gave up 6 bases and J gave up 0 bases, with 15 bases separating them. Here the CDR3 DNA reads TGCAGTGCGAAGCCGGGACGGCCCTCCTACGAGCAGTACTTC. As protein: CSAKPGRPSYEQYF.

This clonotype was recorded once. A read error may be the cause here, since a much bigger clone is one base away. The rearrangement links TRBV7-2 to TRBJ2-7; D gene uncertain. Trimming took off 3 bases at V and 2 bases at J, with 14 bases between the two ends. Germline CDR1 SGHTA, CDR2 FQGNSA. The CDR3 sequence is 15 residues long. In DNA, the CDR3 is TGTGCCAGCAGCTTCGGGCAGATACCTACCTACGAGCAGTACTTC. Its translation is CASSFGQIPTYEQYF.

Regarding this clonotype: A much larger clone sits a single nucleotide away, making a read error possible. This chain joins TRBV20-1 and TRBJ2-3; D may match TRBD1 or TRBD2 (5 bases each). V gave up 8 bases and J gave up 2 bases, with 23 bases separating them. There are 16 residues in the CDR3. The germline gives CDR1 DFQATT, CDR2 SNEGSKA (reference sequence). CDR3 in amino acids: CSTYPGTADLTDTQYF. The DNA for the CDR3 is TGCAGTACCTATCCCGGGACCGCAGACCTCACAGATACGCAGTATTTT.

Note on this clonotype: A much larger clone sits a single nucleotide away, making a read error possible. The chain couples TRBV20-1 to TRBJ2-3; TRBD2 aligns across 8 bases. Unmatched junction bases numbered 15, after V lost 6 bases and J lost 10 bases. This CDR3 is 14 amino acids long. Per the germline V gene, CDR1 is DFQATT and CDR2 is SNEGSKA (reference sequence). CDR3 residues: CSARRAGDVSSQYF. For the CDR3, the DNA is TGCAGTGCCCGAAGAGCGGGAGATGTTTCGTCGCAGTATTTT.

This clonotype was seen more than once but under ten times. V is TRBV7-2 and J is TRBJ2-7, with unresolved D. Germline assignment: CDR1 SGHTA and CDR2 FQGNSA. CDR3 size: 14 residues. Trimming removed 2 bases from V and 2 bases from J, with 10 bases in between. CDR3: CASSLYLTPYEQYF. DNA for the CDR3: TGTGCCAGCAGCTTATACCTGACCCCCTACGAGCAGTACTTC.

In its sample, this clonotype was seen many times. The genes are TRBV5-1 and TRBJ2-4; TRBD1 agrees at 7 bases. Germline V CDR1 and CDR2: SGHRS, YFSETQ. After removal of 4 bases from V and 4 bases from J, the junction contained 8 bases not matched to a gene. There are 15 residues in the CDR3. The CDR3 is CASSTPGTEKNIQYF. CDR3 sequence (DNA): TGCGCCAGCAGCACCCCCGGGACAGAGAAAAACATTCAGTACTTC.

This clonotype was detected many times. V and J are TRBV28 and TRBJ2-1; 7 bases fit TRBD2. V was clipped by 6 bases and J by 7 bases; unmatched bases: 12. The CDR3 runs 15 residues. Germline V CDR1 and CDR2: MDHEN, SYDVKM. The CDR3 DNA reads TGTGCCAGCAGACCCCCTCCTAGCGGTGGAAATGAGCAGTTCTTC. Translated, it gives CASRPPPSGGNEQFF. The variable domain in full, with the rest retrieved from reference TRBV28 and TRBJ2-1, is DVKVTQSSRYLVKRTGEKVFLECVQDMDHENMFWYRQDPGLGLRLIYFSYDVKMKEKGDIPEGYSVSREKKERFSLILESASTNQTSMYLCASRPPPSGGNEQFFGPGTRLTVL.

This clonotype has ten or more counts. The V and J genes are TRBV4-1 and TRBJ2-7, with 7 bases identical to TRBD2. The germline V gene has CDR1 MGHRA and CDR2 YSYEKL. This CDR3 is built from 16 residues. After removal of 3 bases from V and 3 bases from J, the junction contained 11 bases not matched to a gene. The CDR3 DNA follows: TGCGCCAGCAGCCAGGCCCACTTGAGCGGGATCTACGAGCAGTACTTC. It translates to CASSQAHLSGIYEQYF.

This clonotype was counted between two and nine times. V usage is TRBV7-2 and J usage is TRBJ1-1; 7 positions match TRBD1. Unmatched junction bases numbered 7, after V lost 4 bases and J lost 5 bases. The CDR3 loop spans 14 amino acids. Germline CDR1 reads SGHTA; CDR2 reads FQGNSA. CDR3 residues: CASSSQQGETEAFF. Written as DNA, the CDR3 is TGTGCCAGCAGCTCCCAGCAGGGGGAAACTGAAGCTTTCTTT. Supplemented by reference TRBV7-2 and TRBJ1-1, the full variable domain reads GAGVSQSPSNKVTEKGKDVELRCDPISGHTALYWYRQSLGQGLEFLIYFQGNSAPDKSGLPSDRFSAERTGGSVSTLTIQRTQQEDSAVYLCASSSQQGETEAFFGQGTRLTVV.

This clonotype was recorded at least ten times. The chain couples TRBV4-3 to TRBJ1-1; D uncertain. The CDR3 is 14 amino acids. CDR1 LGHNA and CDR2 YSLEER come from the germline V gene. Trimming took off 0 bases at V and 2 bases at J, with 7 bases between the two ends. The CDR3 nucleotides read TGCGCCAGCAGCCAAGATGAGCGTAACACTGAAGCTTTCTTT. Translation: CASSQDERNTEAFF.

This clonotype came up many times. The chain links TRBV10-3 to TRBJ2-2; TRBD1 might be the D (5 bases). Trimming stripped 4 bases from V and 4 bases from J, with 10 bases between. This CDR3 spans 14 amino acids. Germline CDR1 is ENHRY and CDR2 is SYGVKD. CDR3 bases: TGTGCCATCAGTGGGGCCAGGGTCACCGGGGAGCTGTTTTTT. Translation: CAISGARVTGELFF.